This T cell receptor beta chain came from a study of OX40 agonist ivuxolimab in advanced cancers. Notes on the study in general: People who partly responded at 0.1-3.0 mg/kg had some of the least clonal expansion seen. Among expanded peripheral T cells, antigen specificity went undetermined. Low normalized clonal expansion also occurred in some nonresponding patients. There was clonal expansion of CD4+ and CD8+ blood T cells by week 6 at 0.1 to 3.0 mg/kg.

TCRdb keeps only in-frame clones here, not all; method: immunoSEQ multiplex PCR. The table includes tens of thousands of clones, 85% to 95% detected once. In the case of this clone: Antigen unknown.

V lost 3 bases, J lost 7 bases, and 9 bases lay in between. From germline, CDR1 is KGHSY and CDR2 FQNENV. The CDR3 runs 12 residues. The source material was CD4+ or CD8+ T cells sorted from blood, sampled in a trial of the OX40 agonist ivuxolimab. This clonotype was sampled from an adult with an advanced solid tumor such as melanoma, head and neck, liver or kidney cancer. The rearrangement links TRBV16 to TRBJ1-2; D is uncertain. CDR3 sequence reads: CASSHEGLGYTF. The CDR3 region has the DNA TGTGCCAGCAGCCACGAAGGGCTTGGCTACACCTTC.